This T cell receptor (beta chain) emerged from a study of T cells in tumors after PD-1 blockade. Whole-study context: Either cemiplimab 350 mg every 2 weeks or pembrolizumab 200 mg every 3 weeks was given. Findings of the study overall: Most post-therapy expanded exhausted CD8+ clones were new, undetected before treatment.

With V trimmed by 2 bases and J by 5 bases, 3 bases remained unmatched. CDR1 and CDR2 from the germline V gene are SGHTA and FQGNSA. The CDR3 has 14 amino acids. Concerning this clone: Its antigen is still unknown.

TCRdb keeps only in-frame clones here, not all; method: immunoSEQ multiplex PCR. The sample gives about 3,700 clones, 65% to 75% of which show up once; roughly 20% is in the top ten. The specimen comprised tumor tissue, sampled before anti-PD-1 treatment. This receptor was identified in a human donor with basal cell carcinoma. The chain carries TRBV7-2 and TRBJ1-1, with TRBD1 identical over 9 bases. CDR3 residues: CASSLRQGETEAFF. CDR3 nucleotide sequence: TGTGCCAGCAGCTTACGACAGGGGGAGACTGAAGCTTTCTTT.